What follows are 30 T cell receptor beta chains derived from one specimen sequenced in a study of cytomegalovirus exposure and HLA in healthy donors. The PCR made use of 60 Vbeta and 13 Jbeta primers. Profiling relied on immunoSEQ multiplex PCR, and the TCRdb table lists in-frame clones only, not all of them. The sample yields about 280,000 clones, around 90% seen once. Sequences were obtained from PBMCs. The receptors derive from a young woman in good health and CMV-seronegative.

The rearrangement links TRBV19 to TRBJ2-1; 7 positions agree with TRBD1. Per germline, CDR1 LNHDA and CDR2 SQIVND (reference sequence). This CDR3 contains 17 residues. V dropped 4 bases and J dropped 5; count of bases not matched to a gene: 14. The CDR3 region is CASSTVLRGLTDNEQFF. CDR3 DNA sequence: TGTGCCAGTAGTACGGTTCTAAGGGGGCTGACAGACAATGAGCAGTTCTTC.

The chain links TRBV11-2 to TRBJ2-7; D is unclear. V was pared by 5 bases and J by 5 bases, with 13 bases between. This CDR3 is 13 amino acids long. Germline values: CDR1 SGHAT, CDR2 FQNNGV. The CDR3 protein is CASSPGAPDEQYF. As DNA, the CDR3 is TGTGCCAGCAGCCCCGGAGCTCCCGACGAGCAGTACTTC.

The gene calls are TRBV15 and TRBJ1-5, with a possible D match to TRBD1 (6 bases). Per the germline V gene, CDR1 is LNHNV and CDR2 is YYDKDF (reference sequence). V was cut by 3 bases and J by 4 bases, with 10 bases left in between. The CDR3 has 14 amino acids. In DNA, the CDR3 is TGTGCCACCAGCAGGGCTACAGGGAATCAGCCCCAGCATTTT. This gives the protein CATSRATGNQPQHF.

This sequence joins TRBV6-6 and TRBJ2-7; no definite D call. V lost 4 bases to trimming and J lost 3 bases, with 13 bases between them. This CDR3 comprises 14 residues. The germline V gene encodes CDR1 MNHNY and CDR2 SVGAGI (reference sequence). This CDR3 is CASSSSNSGYEQYF. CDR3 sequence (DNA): TGTGCCAGCAGTTCTTCTAACTCAGGCTACGAGCAGTACTTC.

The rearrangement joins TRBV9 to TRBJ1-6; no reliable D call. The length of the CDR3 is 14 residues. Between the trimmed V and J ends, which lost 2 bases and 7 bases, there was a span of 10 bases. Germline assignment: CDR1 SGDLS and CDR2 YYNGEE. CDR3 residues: CASSVREGNSPLHF. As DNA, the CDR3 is TGTGCCAGCAGCGTGCGGGAAGGCAATTCACCCCTCCACTTT.

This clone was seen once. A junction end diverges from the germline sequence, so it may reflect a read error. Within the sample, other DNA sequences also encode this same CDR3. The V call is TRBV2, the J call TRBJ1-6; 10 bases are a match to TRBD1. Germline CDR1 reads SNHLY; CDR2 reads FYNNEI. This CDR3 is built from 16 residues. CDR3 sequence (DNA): TGTGCCAGCAGGGACAGGGGGAGCTCCTATAATTCCCCCCTCCACTTT. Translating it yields CASRDRGSSYNSPLHF.

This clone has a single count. The CDR3 is CASSEPRSYEQYF. The CDR3 nucleotides are TGCGCCAGCAGTGAGCCTAGATCGTACGAGCAGTACTTC. This chain joins TRBV10-2 and TRBJ2-7; D is unresolved. Trimming stripped 2 bases from V and 4 bases from J, with 9 bases between. The germline gives CDR1 WSHSY, CDR2 SAAADI. The CDR3 is made up of 13 amino acids.

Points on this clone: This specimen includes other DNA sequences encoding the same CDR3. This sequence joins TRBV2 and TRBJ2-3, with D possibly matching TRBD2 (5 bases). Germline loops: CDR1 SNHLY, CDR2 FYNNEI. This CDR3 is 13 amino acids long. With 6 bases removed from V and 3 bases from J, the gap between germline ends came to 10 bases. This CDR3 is CASRSGWTDTQYF. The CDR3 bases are TGTGCCAGCAGATCGGGGTGGACAGATACGCAGTATTTT.

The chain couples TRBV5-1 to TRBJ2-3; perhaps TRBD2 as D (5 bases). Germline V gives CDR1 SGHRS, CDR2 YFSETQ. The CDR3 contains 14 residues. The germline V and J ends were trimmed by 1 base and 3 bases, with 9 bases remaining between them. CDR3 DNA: TGCGCCAGCAGCTTGACGGGGAGTACAGATACGCAGTATTTT. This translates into CASSLTGSTDTQYF.

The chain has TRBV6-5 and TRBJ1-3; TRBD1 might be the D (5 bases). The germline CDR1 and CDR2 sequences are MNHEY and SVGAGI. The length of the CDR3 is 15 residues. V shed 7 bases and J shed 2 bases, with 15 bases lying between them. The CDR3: CASTLTSGAGNTIYF. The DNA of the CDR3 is TGTGCCAGCACCCTTACCTCGGGGGCTGGAAACACCATATATTTT.

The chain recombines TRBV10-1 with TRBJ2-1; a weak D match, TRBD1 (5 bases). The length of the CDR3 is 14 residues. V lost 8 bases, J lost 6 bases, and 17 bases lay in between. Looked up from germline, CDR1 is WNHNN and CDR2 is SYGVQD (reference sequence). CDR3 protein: CASRGHSDTNEQFF. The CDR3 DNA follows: TGCGCCAGCCGTGGACATTCCGATACCAATGAGCAGTTCTTC.

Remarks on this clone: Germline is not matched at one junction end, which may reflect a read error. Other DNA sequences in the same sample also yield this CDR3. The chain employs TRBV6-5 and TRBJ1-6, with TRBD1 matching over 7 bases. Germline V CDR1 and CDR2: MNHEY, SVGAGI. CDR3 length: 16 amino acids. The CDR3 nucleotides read TGTGCCAGCAGTTACGGCTACAGGGGACCCAATTCCCCCCTCCACTTT. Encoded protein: CASSYGYRGPNSPLHF.

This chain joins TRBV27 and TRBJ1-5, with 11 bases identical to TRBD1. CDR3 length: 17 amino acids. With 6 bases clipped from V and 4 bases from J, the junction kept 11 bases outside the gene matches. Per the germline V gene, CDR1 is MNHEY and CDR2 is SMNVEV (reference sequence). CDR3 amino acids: CASSTRGQGVPNQPQHF. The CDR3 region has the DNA TGTGCCAGCAGCACTAGGGGACAGGGGGTACCGAATCAGCCCCAGCATTTT.

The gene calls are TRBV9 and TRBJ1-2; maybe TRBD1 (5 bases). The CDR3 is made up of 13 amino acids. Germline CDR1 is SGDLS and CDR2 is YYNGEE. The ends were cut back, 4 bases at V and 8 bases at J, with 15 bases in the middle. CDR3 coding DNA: TGTGCCAGCAGCTACGGGACTAGAGTAGGCTACACCTTC. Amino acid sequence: CASSYGTRVGYTF. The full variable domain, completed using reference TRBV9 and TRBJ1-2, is DSGVTQTPKHLITATGQRVTLRCSPRSGDLSVYWYQQSLDQGLQFLIQYYNGEERAKGNILERFSAQQFPDLHSELNLSSLELGDSALYFCASSYGTRVGYTFGSGTRLTVV.

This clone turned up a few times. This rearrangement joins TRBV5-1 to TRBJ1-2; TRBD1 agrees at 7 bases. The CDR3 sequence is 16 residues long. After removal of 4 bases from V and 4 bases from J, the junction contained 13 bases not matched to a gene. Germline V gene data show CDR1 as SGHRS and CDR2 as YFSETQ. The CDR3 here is CASSPTPEGAIYGYTF. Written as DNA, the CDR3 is TGCGCCAGCAGCCCCACTCCGGAGGGGGCGATCTATGGCTACACCTTC.

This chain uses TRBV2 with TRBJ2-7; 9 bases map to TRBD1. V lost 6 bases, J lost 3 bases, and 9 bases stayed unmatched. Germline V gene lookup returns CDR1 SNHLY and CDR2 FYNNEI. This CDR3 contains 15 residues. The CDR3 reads CASREPGQGSYEQYF. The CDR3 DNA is TGTGCCAGCAGGGAACCGGGACAGGGTAGCTACGAGCAGTACTTC.

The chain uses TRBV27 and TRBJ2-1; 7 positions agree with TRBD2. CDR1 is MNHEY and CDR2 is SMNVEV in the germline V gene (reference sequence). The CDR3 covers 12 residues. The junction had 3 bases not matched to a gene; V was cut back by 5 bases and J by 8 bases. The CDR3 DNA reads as TGTGCCAGCAGTGCAGGGAGGGATGAGCAGTTCTTC. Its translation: CASSAGRDEQFF.

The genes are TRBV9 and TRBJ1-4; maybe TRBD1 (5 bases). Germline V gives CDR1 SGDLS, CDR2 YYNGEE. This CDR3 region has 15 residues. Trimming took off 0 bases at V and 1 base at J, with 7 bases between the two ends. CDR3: CASSVGQGTNEKLFF. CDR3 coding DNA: TGTGCCAGCAGCGTAGGGCAGGGAACTAATGAAAAACTGTTTTTT.

CDR3 coding DNA: TGTGCCAGCAGCTTATCAACAGGGAAGGAAAACTATGGCTACACCTTC. Its translation is CASSLSTGKENYGYTF. This sequence joins TRBV7-2 and TRBJ1-2; a weak D match, TRBD1 (6 bases). The V gene lost 2 bases and the J gene lost 2 bases, with 15 bases spanning the gap. The germline gives CDR1 SGHTA, CDR2 FQGNSA. The CDR3 is 16 amino acids.

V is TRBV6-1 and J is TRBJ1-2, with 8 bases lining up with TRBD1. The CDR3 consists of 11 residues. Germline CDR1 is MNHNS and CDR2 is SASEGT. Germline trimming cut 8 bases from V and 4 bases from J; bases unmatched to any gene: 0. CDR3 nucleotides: TGTGCCAGCGGACAGGGCTATGGCTACACCTTC. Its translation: CASGQGYGYTF.

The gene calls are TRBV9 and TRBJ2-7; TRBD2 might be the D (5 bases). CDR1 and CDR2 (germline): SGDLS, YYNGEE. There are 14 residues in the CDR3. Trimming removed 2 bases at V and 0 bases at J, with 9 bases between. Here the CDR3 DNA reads TGTGCCAGCAGCGTTTCGGGGAACTCCTACGAGCAGTACTTC. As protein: CASSVSGNSYEQYF.

The CDR3 here is CASSPRTGSSETQYF. CDR3 nucleotide sequence: TGTGCCAGCTCACCGAGGACAGGGTCATCAGAGACCCAGTACTTC. The rearrangement joins TRBV18 to TRBJ2-5, with 8 bases lining up with TRBD1. J gave up 4 bases and V 3 bases, and 7 bases lay outside the gene matches. The CDR3 runs 15 residues. Germline loops: CDR1 KGHSH, CDR2 LQKENI.

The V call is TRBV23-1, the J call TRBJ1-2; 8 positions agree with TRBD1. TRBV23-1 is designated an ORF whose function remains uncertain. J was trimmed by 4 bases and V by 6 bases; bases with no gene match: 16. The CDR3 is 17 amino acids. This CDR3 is CASSPIAPQGATYGYTF. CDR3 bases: TGCGCCAGCAGCCCAATCGCTCCCCAGGGGGCGACCTATGGCTACACCTTC.

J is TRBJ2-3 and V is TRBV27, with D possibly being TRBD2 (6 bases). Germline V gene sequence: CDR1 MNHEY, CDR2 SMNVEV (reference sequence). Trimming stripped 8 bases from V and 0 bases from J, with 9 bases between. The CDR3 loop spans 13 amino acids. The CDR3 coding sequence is TGTGCCAGCGTGGGACTTAGCACAGATACGCAGTATTTT. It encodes CASVGLSTDTQYF.

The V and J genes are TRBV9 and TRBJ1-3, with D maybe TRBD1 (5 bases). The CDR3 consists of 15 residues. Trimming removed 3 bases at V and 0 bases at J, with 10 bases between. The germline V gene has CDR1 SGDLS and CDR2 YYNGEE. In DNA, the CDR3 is TGTGCCAGCAGCGACGGGGACTCCTCTGGAAACACCATATATTTT. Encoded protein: CASSDGDSSGNTIYF.

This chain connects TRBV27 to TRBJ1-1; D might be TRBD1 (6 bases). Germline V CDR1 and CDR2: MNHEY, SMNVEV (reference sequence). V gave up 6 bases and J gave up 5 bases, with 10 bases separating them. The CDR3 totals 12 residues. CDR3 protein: CASRGGGTEAFF. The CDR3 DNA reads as TGTGCCAGCAGGGGAGGGGGGACTGAAGCTTTCTTT.

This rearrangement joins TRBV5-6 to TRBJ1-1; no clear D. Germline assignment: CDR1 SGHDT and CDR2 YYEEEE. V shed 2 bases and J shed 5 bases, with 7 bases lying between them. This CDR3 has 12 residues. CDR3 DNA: TGTGCCAGCAGCTTAACGACAACTGAAGCTTTCTTT. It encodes CASSLTTTEAFF.

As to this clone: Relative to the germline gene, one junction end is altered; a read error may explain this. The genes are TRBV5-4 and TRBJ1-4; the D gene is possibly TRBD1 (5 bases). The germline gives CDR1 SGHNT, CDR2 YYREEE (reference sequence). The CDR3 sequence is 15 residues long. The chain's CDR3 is CASSLAQQGNGKLFF. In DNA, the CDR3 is TGTGCCAGCAGCTTGGCACAGCAGGGAAATGGAAAACTGTTTTTT.

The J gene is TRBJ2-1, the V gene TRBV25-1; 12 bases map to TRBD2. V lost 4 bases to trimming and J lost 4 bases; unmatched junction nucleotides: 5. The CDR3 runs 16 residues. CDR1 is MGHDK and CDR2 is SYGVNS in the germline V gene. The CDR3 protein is CASSGLAGEEYNEQFF. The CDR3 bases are TGTGCCAGCAGTGGACTAGCGGGGGAAGAGTACAATGAGCAGTTCTTC.

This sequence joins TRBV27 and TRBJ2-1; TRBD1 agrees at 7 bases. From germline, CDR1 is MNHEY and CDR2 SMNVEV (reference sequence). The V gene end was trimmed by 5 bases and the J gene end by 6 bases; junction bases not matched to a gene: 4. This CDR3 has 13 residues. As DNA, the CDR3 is TGTGCCAGCAGTAGGGGACAGATCAATGAGCAGTTCTTC. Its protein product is CASSRGQINEQFF.